The 20 T cell receptor beta chains given below trace back to one sample, sequenced in a study of blood T cell repertoires in COVID-19. Sequenced by immunoSEQ multiplex PCR; TCRdb stores in-frame clones only, minus some. The sample yields 150,000 or so clones, roughly 83% seen once. Specimen: PBMCs or T cells enriched from blood (not recorded which). Source of these receptors: a woman aged 55-69 years who had recovered from COVID-19.

The genes are TRBV2 and TRBJ2-7; TRBD1 is a possible D gene (5 bases). Trimming shortened V by 8 bases and J by 2 bases, and 10 bases separated the two germline ends. Germline CDR1 is SNHLY and CDR2 is FYNNEI. The CDR3 has 12 amino acids. This chain's CDR3 is CASRTWTYEQYF. Written as DNA, the CDR3 is TGTGCCAGCCGGACATGGACCTACGAGCAGTACTTC. The variable domain in full, with the rest retrieved from reference TRBV2 and TRBJ2-7, is EPEVTQTPSHQVTQMGQEVILRCVPISNHLYFYWYRQILGQKVEFLVSFYNNEISEKSEIFDDQFSVERPDGSNFTLKIRSTKLEDSAMYFCASRTWTYEQYFGPGTRLTVT.

Regarding this clone: The same CDR3 also results from other DNA sequences found in this sample. The chain links TRBV18 to TRBJ2-5, with TRBD1 as a possible D gene (6 bases). This CDR3 is built from 13 residues. V lost 3 bases, J lost 2 bases, and 7 bases lay in between. In germline, CDR1 is KGHSH, CDR2 LQKENI. CDR3 in DNA: TGTGCCAGCTCACCCGGACAGCAAGAGACCCAGTACTTC. It encodes CASSPGQQETQYF.

This clone was counted a single time. This chain connects TRBV30 to TRBJ2-3; 7 bases match TRBD1. The CDR3 runs to 13 residues. The J segment lost 7 bases and the V segment lost 4 bases, leaving 8 bases of the junction unmatched. Germline V CDR1 and CDR2: GTSNPN, SVGIG (reference sequence). Written as DNA, the CDR3 is TGTGCCTGGAACCCCGGACAGGCGAATACGCAGTATTTT. The encoded protein is CAWNPGQANTQYF.

This chain links TRBV7-8 with TRBJ2-2; 13 nucleotides agree with TRBD2. J was trimmed by 2 bases and V by 5 bases; bases with no gene match: 8. Germline V gene sequence: CDR1 SGHVS, CDR2 FQNEAQ. This CDR3 region has 18 residues. The CDR3 loop reads CASSTATSGRFNTGELFF. CDR3 DNA: TGTGCCAGCAGCACAGCGACTAGCGGGAGGTTTAACACCGGGGAGCTGTTTTTT.

V is TRBV21-1 and J is TRBJ2-7; the table names TRBD1, a call not compared with the DNA. TRBV21-1 is reported as a pseudogene. The CDR3 sequence is 16 residues long. This CDR3 is CASTKPLRRGRFEQYF. Written as DNA, the CDR3 is TGTGCCAGCACCAAACCCCTCCGCAGGGGGCGCTTCGAGCAGTACTTC.

V is TRBV9 and J is TRBJ2-7; TRBD2 agrees at 12 bases. The CDR3 loop spans 15 amino acids. Germline trimming cut 4 bases from V and 4 bases from J; bases unmatched to any gene: 6. The germline CDR1 and CDR2 sequences are SGDLS and YYNGEE. The DNA for the CDR3 is TGTGCCAGCAGCCCGTCTAGCGGGAGGGAATACGAGCAGTACTTC. Protein sequence: CASSPSSGREYEQYF. Combining the CDR3 with reference TRBV9 and TRBJ2-7 gives the whole variable domain DSGVTQTPKHLITATGQRVTLRCSPRSGDLSVYWYQQSLDQGLQFLIQYYNGEERAKGNILERFSAQQFPDLHSELNLSSLELGDSALYFCASSPSSGREYEQYFGPGTRLTVT.

This chain uses TRBV23-1 with TRBJ2-1; 8 nucleotides match TRBD1. TRBV23-1 is recorded as an ORF, its role being uncertain. V trimming: 1 base; J trimming: 8 bases; junction bases outside the gene matches: 7. The CDR3 runs to 15 residues. The CDR3 DNA is TGCGCCAGCAGTCAATACCGGGACAGGCTCGATGAGCAGTTCTTC. Its protein is CASSQYRDRLDEQFF.

V is TRBV19 and J is TRBJ1-4; the D is unclear. Trimming shortened V by 6 bases and J by 7 bases, and 12 bases separated the two germline ends. Germline CDR1 reads LNHDA; CDR2 reads SQIVND (reference sequence). The CDR3 covers 13 residues. The CDR3 DNA follows: TGTGCCAGTAGCGGGAGGAGCGTTGAAAAACTGTTTTTT. Amino acid sequence: CASSGRSVEKLFF.

The chain employs TRBV18 and TRBJ2-2; 8 positions agree with TRBD1. J gave up 4 bases and V 0 bases, and 4 bases lay outside the gene matches. The CDR3 has 16 amino acids. The germline CDR1 and CDR2 sequences are KGHSH and LQKENI. CDR3 in DNA: TGTGCCAGCTCACCACCAGGACAGGGTGGCACCGGGGAGCTGTTTTTT. Protein: CASSPPGQGGTGELFF.

The chain links TRBV3-1 (or the pseudogene TRBV3-2) to TRBJ2-1; TRBD1 matches at 9 bases. With V trimmed by 1 base and J by 4 bases, 14 bases remained unmatched. The CDR3 is 19 amino acids. The V gene's germline CDR1 is LGHDT and CDR2 YNNKEL (reference sequence). CDR3 sequence reads: CASSQAPGQGGPFYNEQFF. The DNA of the CDR3 is TGTGCCAGCAGCCAAGCCCCGGGACAGGGAGGTCCTTTTTACAATGAGCAGTTCTTC.

The gene calls are TRBV2 and TRBJ1-1; D is unresolved. The CDR3 sequence is 13 residues long. Trimming cost V 6 bases and J 0 bases, with 8 bases left between them. The germline V gene has CDR1 SNHLY and CDR2 FYNNEI. In nucleotides, the CDR3 is TGTGCCAGCAGCGGGTACATGAACACTGAAGCTTTCTTT. Translating it yields CASSGYMNTEAFF.

This sequence joins TRBV6-5 and TRBJ2-5, with TRBD2 matching 10 bases. Germline loops: CDR1 MNHEY, CDR2 SVGAGI. The CDR3 contains 13 residues. With 6 bases clipped from V and 7 bases from J, the junction kept 5 bases outside the gene matches. The CDR3 loop reads CASRSGRAGTQYF. The DNA of the CDR3 is TGTGCCAGCAGAAGCGGGAGGGCGGGGACCCAGTACTTC.

Here the CDR3 DNA reads TGTGCCAGCAGCGGGACTAGCATCGAGCAGTACTTC. It codes for CASSGTSIEQYF. The V call is TRBV28, the J call TRBJ2-7; TRBD2 agrees at 9 bases. This CDR3 has 12 residues. Germline V CDR1 and CDR2: MDHEN, SYDVKM. V was clipped by 6 bases and J by 6 bases; unmatched bases: 3.

The chain employs TRBV6-5 and TRBJ2-7; D is perhaps TRBD2 (6 bases). The V gene's germline CDR1 is MNHEY and CDR2 SVGAGI. The CDR3 is 15 residues long. Trimming left V 6 bases short and J 3 bases short, with 18 bases between. CDR3 in DNA: TGTGCCAGCAGCGAGGCCGGGACTTCGGGCTACGAGCAGTACTTC. Amino acid sequence: CASSEAGTSGYEQYF.

The V gene is TRBV11-1, the J gene TRBJ2-5; no clear D. Germline CDR1 is SGHAT and CDR2 is FQDESV (reference sequence). Trimming took off 5 bases at V and 0 bases at J, with 13 bases between the two ends. The CDR3 loop spans 15 amino acids. In DNA form, the CDR3 reads TGTGCCAGCAGCCCCCTTTCGGTGTACCAAGAGACCCAGTACTTC. It is translated as CASSPLSVYQETQYF.

V gene TRBV28 combines with J gene TRBJ1-5, with 7 positions matching TRBD1. J was trimmed by 2 bases and V by 6 bases; bases with no gene match: 7. This CDR3 comprises 15 residues. CDR1 MDHEN and CDR2 SYDVKM come from the germline V gene. The CDR3 DNA follows: TGTGCCAGCAGGATAGGGGGCTCGGGCAATCAGCCCCAGCATTTT. This translates into CASRIGGSGNQPQHF.

V is TRBV7-9 and J is TRBJ2-1, with 12 bases identical to TRBD1. Losses at the gene ends were 5 bases for V and 6 bases for J; bases not matched to a gene: 5. In germline, CDR1 is SEHNR, CDR2 FQNEAQ (reference sequence). This CDR3 spans 15 amino acids. In DNA, the CDR3 is TGTGCCAGCAGCCTGGGACAGGGGGCAACCAATGAGCAGTTCTTC. This gives the protein CASSLGQGATNEQFF.

The CDR3 nucleotides read TGTGCCAGCACCGGGGACATTCTCACCTATCAGCCCCAGCATTTT. Translating gives CASTGDILTYQPQHF. The chain combines TRBV6-5 with TRBJ1-5; TRBD1 is a possible D gene (6 bases). Trimming took 7 bases from V and 5 from J, leaving 18 bases between them. There are 15 residues in the CDR3. From germline, CDR1 is MNHEY and CDR2 SVGAGI.

This rearrangement joins TRBV5-1 to TRBJ2-7; 13 bases match TRBD2. With V trimmed by 1 base and J by 2 bases, 6 bases remained unmatched. CDR3 size: 17 residues. Germline V CDR1 and CDR2: SGHRS, YFSETQ. CDR3 region: CASSLPGTSGTAYEQYF. CDR3 in DNA: TGCGCCAGCAGCTTGCCCGGGACTAGCGGGACCGCCTACGAGCAGTACTTC.

The J gene is TRBJ2-1, the V gene TRBV30; the D gene is possibly TRBD1 (7 bases). There are 13 residues in the CDR3. The germline V and J ends were trimmed by 4 bases and 10 bases, with 17 bases remaining between them. The V gene's germline CDR1 is GTSNPN and CDR2 SVGIG (reference sequence). CDR3 in DNA: TGTGCCTGGACTTCGACTAGGGGGCCAGAGCAGTTCTTC. Its translation: CAWTSTRGPEQFF.